The 23 T cell receptor beta chains below all came from one sample that was sequenced in a study of CD8+CD57+ T cells in acquired aplastic anemia. The template used for profiling TCR beta VDJ and CDR3 was genomic DNA. TCRdb independently ran MiXCR on the reads; one entry per CDR3 protein. Of about 210,000 distinct CDR3 sequences in the sample, approximately 60% were seen once. Material: sorted CD4+, CD8+, or CD8+CD57+ T cells (not recorded which) from PBMCs. The receptors stem from a human donor in good health.

This chain joins TRBV7-2 and TRBJ1-6; D is undetermined. Germline V gives CDR1 SGHTA, CDR2 FQGNSA. With 4 bases removed from V and 6 bases from J, the gap between germline ends came to 4 bases. This CDR3 region has 12 residues. The CDR3 protein is CASSSPNSPLHF. CDR3 DNA sequence: TGTGCCAGCAGCTCTCCTAATTCACCCCTCCACTTT.

The gene calls are TRBV11-1 and TRBJ1-1; TRBD1 is a possible D gene (5 bases). There are 19 residues in the CDR3. Trimming removed 11 bases from V and 1 base from J, with 32 bases in between. Germline V gene lookup returns CDR1 SGHAT and CDR2 FQDESV (reference sequence). The CDR3 DNA reads TGTGCCGGCACCTATGGCCGGGGGGTCTCGACAGATACGAACACTGAAGCTTTCTTT. Protein sequence: CAGTYGRGVSTDTNTEAFF.

This sequence joins TRBV20-1 and TRBJ2-3; 11 positions match TRBD2. Germline CDR1 and CDR2: DFQATT and SNEGSKA (reference sequence). J gave up 1 base and V 0 bases, and 12 bases lay outside the gene matches. The CDR3 is 19 residues long. For the CDR3, the DNA is TGCAGTGCTAGAGATTTGAAGGCTAGCGGGAGGAGGGGCACAGATACGCAGTATTTT. Amino acid sequence: CSARDLKASGRRGTDTQYF.

V and J are TRBV7-2 and TRBJ1-2, with D possibly TRBD1 on 5 matching bases. The CDR3 sequence is 16 residues long. V dropped 5 bases and J dropped 7 bases, with 23 bases sitting between them. CDR1 SGHTA and CDR2 FQGNSA come from the germline V gene. The CDR3 DNA reads TGTGCCAGCAGCCCTCGGGACGGAGCCACCAGCGGTGGCTACACCTTC. It yields the protein CASSPRDGATSGGYTF.

CDR3 protein: CASSSPGHRTYEQYF. The CDR3 DNA follows: TGTGCCAGCAGCTCTCCGGGACATAGGACCTACGAGCAGTACTTC. This sequence joins TRBV7-3 and TRBJ2-7, with D tentatively TRBD1 (6 bases). Germline CDR1 reads SGHTA; CDR2 reads FQGTGA. The CDR3 runs 15 residues. The V end lost 4 bases, the J end lost 2 bases, and 15 bases lay between the germline ends.

This chain uses TRBV6-6 with TRBJ1-6; the D is unclear. This CDR3 is built from 17 residues. The V end was cut by 2 bases, the J end by 3 bases, with 14 bases between. Germline CDR1 MNHNY, CDR2 SVGAGI (reference sequence). In DNA form, the CDR3 reads TGTGCCAGCAGTTACGGACTCGCGGGAAGCTATAATTCACCCCTCCACTTT. Amino acids: CASSYGLAGSYNSPLHF.

V is TRBV5-6 and J is TRBJ2-7, with 9 positions matching TRBD1. Germline V gene lookup returns CDR1 SGHDT and CDR2 YYEEEE. J was trimmed by 2 bases and V by 4 bases; bases with no gene match: 7. CDR3 length equals 15 residues. The chain's CDR3 is CASSRQGVGAYEQYF. In DNA form, the CDR3 reads TGTGCCAGCAGCAGACAGGGGGTGGGAGCCTACGAGCAGTACTTC. The full variable domain, its missing parts supplied by reference TRBV5-6 and TRBJ2-7, is DAGVTQSPTHLIKTRGQQVTLRCSPKSGHDTVSWYQQALGQGPQFIFQYYEEEERQRGNFPDRFSGHQFPNYSSELNVNALLLGDSALYLCASSRQGVGAYEQYFGPGTRLTVT.

The J gene is TRBJ2-2, the V gene TRBV2; D ambiguous. Germline CDR1 is SNHLY and CDR2 is FYNNEI. This CDR3 contains 17 residues. Between the trimmed V and J ends, which lost 4 bases and 2 bases, there was a span of 17 bases. As DNA, the CDR3 is TGTGCCAGCAGTGGAGCCTCCGCGACACTCAACACCGGGGAGCTGTTTTTT. Protein sequence: CASSGASATLNTGELFF. Filled out from reference TRBV2 and TRBJ2-2, the complete variable domain reads EPEVTQTPSHQVTQMGQEVILRCVPISNHLYFYWYRQILGQKVEFLVSFYNNEISEKSEIFDDQFSVERPDGSNFTLKIRSTKLEDSAMYFCASSGASATLNTGELFFGEGSRLTVL.

The gene calls are TRBV2 and TRBJ2-7; 13 bases match TRBD2. CDR1 is SNHLY and CDR2 is FYNNEI in the germline V gene. The CDR3 has 15 residues. V lost 3 bases, J lost 5 bases, and 4 bases stayed unmatched. The CDR3 sequence is CASSDGLAGVNEQYF. The CDR3 DNA reads as TGTGCCAGCAGTGATGGACTAGCGGGAGTGAACGAGCAGTACTTC.

The CDR3 loop reads CATSSYGQGASSPLHF. CDR3 coding DNA: TGTGCCACCAGCAGTTATGGACAGGGGGCTAGTTCACCCCTCCACTTT. The gene calls are TRBV15 and TRBJ1-6, with TRBD1 matching 11 bases. The CDR3 consists of 16 residues. CDR1 is LNHNV, CDR2 YYDKDF, per germline (reference sequence). With 3 bases clipped from V and 9 bases from J, the junction kept 7 bases outside the gene matches.

This clonotype has a single count. A single base separates this from a much larger clone, so it may be a read error. The chain is built from TRBV4-2 and TRBJ1-1, with a possible D match to TRBD1 (6 bases). Germline CDR1 is LGHNA and CDR2 is YNFKEQ. The CDR3 is 15 amino acids. The CDR3, as DNA: TGTGCCAGCAGCCAAGCTTGGGGGCAAAACACTGTAGCTTTCTTT. It is translated as CASSQAWGQNTVAFF.

V usage is TRBV11-2 and J usage is TRBJ2-7, with 7 bases identical to TRBD2. The germline V gene encodes CDR1 SGHAT and CDR2 FQNNGV. This CDR3 spans 17 amino acids. The V and J ends lost 5 bases and 4 bases, in that order; junction bases with no gene match: 17. The CDR3 spells CASSQAFGGGSMYEQYF. The CDR3 nucleotides are TGTGCCAGCAGCCAGGCTTTTGGGGGAGGGAGTATGTACGAGCAGTACTTC.

The chain couples TRBV7-3 to TRBJ2-7, with D perhaps TRBD2 (7 bases). The CDR3 sequence is 14 residues long. CDR1 is SGHTA, CDR2 FQGTGA, per germline. V was trimmed by 2 bases and J by 6 bases, leaving 14 bases between them. CDR3 in DNA: TGTGCCAGCAGCTTAGGGGGGGCCCTCTTCGAGCAGTACTTC. This translates into CASSLGGALFEQYF.

This clonotype was counted between two and nine times. The genes are TRBV2 and TRBJ2-5; D tentatively fits TRBD1 or TRBD2 (5 bases each). V lost 6 bases and J 5 bases, leaving 13 bases between the germline ends. This CDR3 is built from 13 residues. Per the germline V gene, CDR1 is SNHLY and CDR2 is FYNNEI. The CDR3 spells CASRGVAVETQYF. The CDR3 bases are TGTGCCAGCAGGGGGGTCGCGGTGGAGACCCAGTACTTC.

This chain connects TRBV7-6 to TRBJ2-7; TRBD1 might be the D (6 bases). The CDR3 is made up of 12 amino acids. Looked up from germline, CDR1 is SGHVS and CDR2 is FNYEAQ. V lost 3 bases to trimming and J lost 9 bases, with 12 bases between them. For the CDR3, the DNA is TGTGCCAGCAGCTTCCGGTTACAGGGGCAGTACTTC. It yields the protein CASSFRLQGQYF.

There are a few counts of this clonotype. A read error may explain this, as a much larger clone is one base away. The conserved closing phenylalanine or tryptophan is absent in this CDR3, likely reflecting a read error. This chain joins TRBV4-1 and TRBJ1-1, with 8 bases identical to TRBD1. Per germline, CDR1 MGHRA and CDR2 YSYEKL. This CDR3 is 15 amino acids long. Here the CDR3 DNA reads TGCGCCAGCAGCCACGGACAGGGTGTGAAGACTGAAGCTTTCCTT. Its translation: CASSHGQGVKTEAFL.

This sequence joins TRBV20-1 and TRBJ2-1; no definite D call. CDR1 DFQATT and CDR2 SNEGSKA come from the germline V gene (reference sequence). This CDR3 is 12 amino acids long. Between the trimmed V and J ends, which lost 3 bases and 3 bases, there was a span of 6 bases. The CDR3 nucleotides are TGCAGTGCTAGCGGCAACTACAATGAGCAGTTCTTC. The encoded protein is CSASGNYNEQFF.

This clonotype came up many times. The chain combines TRBV5-8 with TRBJ2-7, with D perhaps assigned TRBD1 or TRBD2 (5 bases each). CDR1 is SGHTS, CDR2 YDEGEE, per germline. V lost 4 bases and J lost 0, with 14 bases in between. CDR3 size: 15 residues. The CDR3 region is CASSIRDGTSYEQYF. The DNA for the CDR3 is TGTGCCAGCAGCATCCGGGACGGGACCTCCTACGAGCAGTACTTC.

The gene calls are TRBV25-1 and TRBJ1-6; maybe TRBD1 (5 bases). The V and J ends lost 2 bases and 10 bases respectively, with 15 bases between them. Germline loops: CDR1 MGHDK, CDR2 SYGVNS. The CDR3 covers 15 residues. The CDR3 DNA reads as TGTGCCAGCAGTGAAACGGGACGGGAGGCGTCACCCCTCCACTTT. Encoded protein: CASSETGREASPLHF.

This chain uses TRBV2 with TRBJ2-2, with 7 bases that match TRBD1. Germline V gene data show CDR1 as SNHLY and CDR2 as FYNNEI. J lost 4 bases, V lost 5 bases, and 7 bases had no gene match. CDR3 length equals 15 residues. This CDR3 is CASSRRGPVTGELFF. In nucleotides, the CDR3 is TGTGCCAGCAGTCGTAGGGGGCCGGTCACCGGGGAGCTGTTTTTT.

Here the CDR3 reads CASSLDRGGRNEQYF. Written as DNA, the CDR3 is TGTGCCAGCAGCTTAGACCGGGGGGGGCGGAACGAGCAGTACTTC. This chain joins TRBV7-2 and TRBJ2-7; 8 nucleotides align to TRBD2. The CDR3 has 15 residues. Germline V gene data show CDR1 as SGHTA and CDR2 as FQGNSA. The V and J ends lost 1 base and 5 bases, in that order; junction bases with no gene match: 7.

This clonotype was counted at least ten times. The chain carries TRBV12-3 or TRBV12-4 and TRBJ1-5; 8 bases align to TRBD1. This CDR3 comprises 14 residues. V lost 6 bases, J lost 6 bases, and 7 bases stayed unmatched. In DNA form, the CDR3 reads TGTGCCAGCAGCCAGACAGGGGAAGGTCAGCCCCAGCATTTT. Its protein is CASSQTGEGQPQHF.

V gene TRBV2 combines with J gene TRBJ1-1, with a tentative D call TRBD1 (6 bases). CDR1 and CDR2 from the germline V gene are SNHLY and FYNNEI. V was shortened by 5 bases and J by 6 bases, with 13 bases between the two germline ends. The CDR3 runs 13 residues. The CDR3 is CASSLTGQSEAFF. The CDR3 coding sequence is TGTGCCAGCAGTCTGACCGGACAGTCTGAAGCTTTCTTT.